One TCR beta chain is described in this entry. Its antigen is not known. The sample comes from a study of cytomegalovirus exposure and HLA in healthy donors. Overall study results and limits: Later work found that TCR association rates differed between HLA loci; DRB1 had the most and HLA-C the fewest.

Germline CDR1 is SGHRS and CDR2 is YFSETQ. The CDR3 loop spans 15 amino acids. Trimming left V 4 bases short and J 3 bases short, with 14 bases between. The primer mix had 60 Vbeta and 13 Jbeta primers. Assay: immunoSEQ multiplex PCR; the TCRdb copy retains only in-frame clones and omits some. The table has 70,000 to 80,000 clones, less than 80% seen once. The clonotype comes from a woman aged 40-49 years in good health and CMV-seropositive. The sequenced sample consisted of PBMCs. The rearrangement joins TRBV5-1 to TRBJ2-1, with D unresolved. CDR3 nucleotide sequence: TGCGCCAGCAGCCTCCCCGCGGCGCTCTACAATGAGCAGTTCTTC. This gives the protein CASSLPAALYNEQFF.